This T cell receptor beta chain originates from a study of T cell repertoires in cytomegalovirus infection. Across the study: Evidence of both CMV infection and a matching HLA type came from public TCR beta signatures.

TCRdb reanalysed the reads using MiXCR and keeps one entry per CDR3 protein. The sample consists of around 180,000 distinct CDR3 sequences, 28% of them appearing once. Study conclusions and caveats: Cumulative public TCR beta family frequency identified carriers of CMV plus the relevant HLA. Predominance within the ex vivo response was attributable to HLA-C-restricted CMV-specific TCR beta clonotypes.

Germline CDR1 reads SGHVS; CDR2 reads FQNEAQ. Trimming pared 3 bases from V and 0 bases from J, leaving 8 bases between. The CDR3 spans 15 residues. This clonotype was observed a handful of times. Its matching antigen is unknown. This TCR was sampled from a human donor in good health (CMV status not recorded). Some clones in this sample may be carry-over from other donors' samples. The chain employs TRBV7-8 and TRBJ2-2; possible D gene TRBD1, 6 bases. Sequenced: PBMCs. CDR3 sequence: CASSFKGANTGELFF. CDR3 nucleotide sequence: TGTGCCAGCAGCTTCAAGGGGGCGAACACCGGGGAGCTGTTTTTT.